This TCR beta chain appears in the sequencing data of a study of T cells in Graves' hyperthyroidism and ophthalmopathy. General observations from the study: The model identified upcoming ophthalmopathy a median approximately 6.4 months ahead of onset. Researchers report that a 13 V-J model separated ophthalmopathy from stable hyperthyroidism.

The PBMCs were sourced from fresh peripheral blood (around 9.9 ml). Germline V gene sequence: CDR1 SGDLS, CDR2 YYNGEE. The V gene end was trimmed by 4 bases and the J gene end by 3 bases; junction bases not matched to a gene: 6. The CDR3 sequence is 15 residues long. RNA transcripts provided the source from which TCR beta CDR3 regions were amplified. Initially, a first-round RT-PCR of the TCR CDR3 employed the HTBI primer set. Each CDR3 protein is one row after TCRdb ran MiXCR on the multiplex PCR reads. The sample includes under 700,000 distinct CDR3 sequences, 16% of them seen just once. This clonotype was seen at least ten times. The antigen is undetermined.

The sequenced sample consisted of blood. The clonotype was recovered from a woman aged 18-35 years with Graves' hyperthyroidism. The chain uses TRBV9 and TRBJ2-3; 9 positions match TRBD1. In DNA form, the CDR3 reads TGTGCCAGCAGCCCGCGGACAGGGGAGACAGATACGCAGTATTTT. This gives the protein CASSPRTGETDTQYF.